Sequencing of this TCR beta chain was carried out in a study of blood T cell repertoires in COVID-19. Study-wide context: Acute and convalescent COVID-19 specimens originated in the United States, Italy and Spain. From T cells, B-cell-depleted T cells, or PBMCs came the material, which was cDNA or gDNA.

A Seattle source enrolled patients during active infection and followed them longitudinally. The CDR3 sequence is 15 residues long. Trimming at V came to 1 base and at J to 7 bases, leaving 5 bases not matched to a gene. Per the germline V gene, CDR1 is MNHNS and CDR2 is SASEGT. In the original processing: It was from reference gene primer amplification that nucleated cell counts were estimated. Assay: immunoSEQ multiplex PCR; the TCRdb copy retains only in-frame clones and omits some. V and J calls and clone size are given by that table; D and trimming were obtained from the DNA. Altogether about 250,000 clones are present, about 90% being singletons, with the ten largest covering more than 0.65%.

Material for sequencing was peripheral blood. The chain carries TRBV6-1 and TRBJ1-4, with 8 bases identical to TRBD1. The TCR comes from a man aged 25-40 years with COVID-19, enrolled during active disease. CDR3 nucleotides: TGTGCCAGCAGTGAAGGCAGACAGGGGAGTGAAAAACTGTTTTTT. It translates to CASSEGRQGSEKLFF.